The 8 T cell receptor beta chains given below trace back to one sample, sequenced in a study of vaccination and CD4 T cells after COVID-19. An Oncomine TCR Beta short-read assay was used to sequence the DNA from cultured CD4+ T cells. MiXCR was run by TCRdb on the PCR reads, yielding one entry per CDR3 protein. The sample consists of around 6,000 distinct CDR3 sequences, about two fifths of them appearing once. These receptors' antigens are unknown. Specified treatment: roughly 10-day PBMC culture with coronavirus spike peptide pools or control peptides (ViraFEST assay). The source material was CD4+ T cells from blood, cultured in vitro. These receptor sequences come from a human donor who had recovered from COVID-19.

The rearrangement joins TRBV5-4 to TRBJ2-5, with D uncertain. The CDR3 has 13 residues. Trimming pared 0 bases from V and 4 bases from J, leaving 7 bases between. Germline CDR1 reads SGHNT; CDR2 reads YYREEE (reference sequence). The CDR3 reads CASSLVSGETQYF. DNA of the CDR3: TGTGCCAGCAGCTTGGTGTCAGGAGAGACCCAGTACTTC.

The chain carries TRBV20-1 and TRBJ2-5, with D perhaps matching TRBD1 (5 bases). CDR3 length: 13 residues. Trimming shortened V by 0 bases and J by 5 bases, and 10 bases separated the two germline ends. Germline V gene data show CDR1 as DFQATT and CDR2 as SNEGSKA (reference sequence). CDR3 protein: CSARDPGLETQYF. CDR3 nucleotide sequence: TGCAGTGCTAGAGATCCAGGGCTGGAGACCCAGTACTTC.

This clonotype has a handful of counts. The CDR3 region has the DNA TGTGCCGCGGGGGACTCCTACGAGCAGTACTTC. Translation gives CAAGDSYEQYF. The chain joins TRBV19 to TRBJ2-7; 7 bases agree with TRBD2. With 11 bases clipped from V and 0 bases from J, the junction kept 1 base outside the gene matches. The CDR3 spans 11 residues. CDR1 is LNHDA, CDR2 SQIVND, per germline (reference sequence).

The chain carries TRBV20-1 and TRBJ2-7, with D possibly matching TRBD2 (5 bases). V was trimmed by 1 base and J by 3 bases, leaving 13 bases between them. This CDR3 has 14 residues. Per the germline V gene, CDR1 is DFQATT and CDR2 is SNEGSKA (reference sequence). The CDR3 DNA is TGCAGTGCTAGAGTCCCCCAACTAGGCTACGAGCAGTACTTC. It yields the protein CSARVPQLGYEQYF.

V and J are TRBV7-2 and TRBJ2-7; tentative D call: TRBD1 (5 bases). The CDR3 covers 14 residues. CDR1 and CDR2 from the germline V gene are SGHTA and FQGNSA. Trimming cost V 1 base and J 4 bases, with 11 bases left between them. The CDR3 nucleotides read TGTGCCAGCAGCTTAGTTACAGGAGCGTACGAGCAGTACTTC. Amino acid sequence: CASSLVTGAYEQYF.

The gene calls are TRBV7-9 and TRBJ2-7, with D perhaps TRBD1 (5 bases). Germline CDR1 and CDR2: SEHNR and FQNEAQ (reference sequence). This CDR3 contains 12 residues. The V and J ends lost 2 bases and 7 bases respectively, with 9 bases between them. The CDR3 loop reads CASSLWQGEQYF. Written as DNA, the CDR3 is TGTGCCAGCAGCTTATGGCAGGGTGAGCAGTACTTC.

The rearrangement links TRBV6-1 to TRBJ2-7, with TRBD1 matching 7 bases. Germline trimming cut 5 bases from V and 6 bases from J; bases unmatched to any gene: 7. Germline lookup yields CDR1 MNHNS and CDR2 SASEGT. CDR3 length: 13 residues. CDR3 in DNA: TGTGCCAGCAGTATTACAGGGGATAGCGAGCAGTACTTC. Residues: CASSITGDSEQYF.

V and J are TRBV20-1 and TRBJ1-5, with D possibly being TRBD1 (5 bases). The CDR3 is made up of 14 amino acids. Per germline, CDR1 DFQATT and CDR2 SNEGSKA (reference sequence). Trimming removed 3 bases from V and 1 base from J, with 10 bases in between. In DNA, the CDR3 is TGCAGTGCTAGTTCGACAGAAAGCAATCAGCCCCAGCATTTT. It specifies CSASSTESNQPQHF.